The sequence of this T cell receptor (beta chain) was determined in a study of OX40 agonist ivuxolimab in advanced cancers. In the study overall: Those enrolled were 82.7% male, with a mean age of about 66 years and ages from roughly 20 to 90. One hepatocellular carcinoma and a couple of cutaneous melanoma patients partially responded. The study's findings and limits: Partial responders receiving 0.1-3.0 mg/kg showed among the lowest clonal expansion. Normalized expansion of T-cell clones was also low for some nonresponders.

Using immunoSEQ multiplex PCR, the repertoire was profiled, and TCRdb retains in-frame clones only, with some absent. The sample lists 70,000 to 95,000 clones; around 90% were seen once. CDR3 length: 14 residues. The V end was cut by 6 bases, the J end by 1 base, with 12 bases between. CDR1 is MNHNS, CDR2 SASEGT, per germline. Worth noting for this clone: What it binds is not known.

The gene calls are TRBV6-1 and TRBJ1-1; D is ambiguous. The clonotype comes from an adult with an advanced solid tumor such as melanoma, head and neck, liver or kidney cancer. This specimen consisted of CD4+ or CD8+ T cells sorted from blood, obtained in a trial of the OX40 agonist ivuxolimab. The CDR3 sequence: CASSFSAGNTEAFF. The CDR3 DNA follows: TGTGCCAGCAGCTTTTCGGCAGGGAACACTGAAGCTTTCTTT.